Described below is a single T cell receptor beta chain sequence and its context. Which antigen it targets is not known. Base qualities are missing; no much larger clone stands one base away. Peripheral blood CD8+ and CD4+ T cells from healthy donors, Susac syndrome patients and multiple sclerosis patients were profiled using high-throughput TCR beta sequencing. The multiple sclerosis controls were treatment-naive patients whose relapsing-remitting disease, either stable or active, fulfilled the revised McDonald criteria. Bulk CD8+ and CD4+ T cells were purified by magnetic negative isolation, whereas CD8+ TEMRA cells were enriched by FACS. Blood was collected in EDTA tubes and processed within 24 hours, with PBMCs isolated through density gradient centrifugation. PBMCs intended for TCR sequencing were frozen in liquid nitrogen and were later thawed in a 37 degrees C water bath. The sorted or isolated CD4+, CD8+ and CD8+ TEMRA cells reached a purity of at least 90%.

CDR3 length: 15 amino acids, cysteine to phenylalanine. Only CDR3 DNA remains: 45 bases, in frame from the first base. Taken from the germline V gene, the CDR1 and CDR2 loops are MDHEN and SYDVKM. Deletion took 6 bases off V and 3 bases off J, with a span of 18 bases between the germline ends. The data belong to a study of CD8 T cells in Susac syndrome (dated by TCRdb to the late 2010s). Regarding the research as a whole: Whether CD8+ T cell activation and differentiation in Susac syndrome was antigen driven was tested using repertoire sequencing.

Findings and caveats that apply to the study as a whole: The number of individuals in the TCR sequencing and HLA analysis was acknowledged as relatively small.

RNA was extracted using the RNeasy kit, and about 0.45 to 1 ug of the RNA was reverse transcribed with random hexamers. TCR beta CDR3 regions were amplified with the immunoSEQ multiplex PCR assay covering 54 Vbeta and 13 Jbeta segments. PCR amplification bias was corrected using a synthetic template baseline for primer optimization and computational correction. The authors' analysis ran thus. Reads were assigned to V, D and J genes according to IMGT and analyzed in immunoSEQ Analyzer, with only productive sequences retained. Clonality was computed as one minus Shannon entropy normalized by log2 of the number of productive unique sequences. For each patient and control, public and private clones were evaluated within the 100 most prevalent clones. Clones were defined as Susac-specific if absent from the healthy and MS cohorts, from around 1,000 published viral clones and from other ImmuneACCESS disease sequences. The raw public reads went through TCRdb reprocessing: fastp at Q25, MiXCR clone calling, in-frame beta chains kept. All rows with the same CDR3 protein become a single entry with the most common DNA and genes. These V and J calls derive from TCRdb rather than the authors' analysis. The sample table shows about 180,000 distinct CDR3 sequences, and 95% are seen once. The leading ten clones occupy around 0.09% of the sample.

Recombination joined TRBV28 with TRBJ2-7; the D element could tentatively be TRBD1 or TRBD2, as 6 bases agree for each. Sequencing was performed on CD4+ T cells from PBMCs. The TCR originated in a human donor with multiple sclerosis. The CDR3 sequence is CASSPTGASYYEQYF. Here is the DNA: TGTGCCAGCAGCCCAACGGGGGCCAGCTACTACGAGCAGTACTTC.